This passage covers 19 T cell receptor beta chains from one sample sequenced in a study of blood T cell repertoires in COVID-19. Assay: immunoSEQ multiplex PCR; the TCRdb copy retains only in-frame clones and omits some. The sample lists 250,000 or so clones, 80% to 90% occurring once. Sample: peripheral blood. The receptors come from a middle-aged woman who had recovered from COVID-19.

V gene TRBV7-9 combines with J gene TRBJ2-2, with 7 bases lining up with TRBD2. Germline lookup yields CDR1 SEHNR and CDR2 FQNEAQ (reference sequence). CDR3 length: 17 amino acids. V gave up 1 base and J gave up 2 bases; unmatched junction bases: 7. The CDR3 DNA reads TGTGCCAGCAGCTTAGACCTAGCGGTGATAAACACCGGGGAGCTGTTTTTT. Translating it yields CASSLDLAVINTGELFF.

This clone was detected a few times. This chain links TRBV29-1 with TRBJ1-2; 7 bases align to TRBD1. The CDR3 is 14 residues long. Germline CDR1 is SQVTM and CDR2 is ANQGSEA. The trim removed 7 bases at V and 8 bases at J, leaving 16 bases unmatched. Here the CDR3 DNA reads TGCAGCGGGTGGGACAGCATGAACCCCAGGGGCTACACCTTC. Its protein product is CSGWDSMNPRGYTF.

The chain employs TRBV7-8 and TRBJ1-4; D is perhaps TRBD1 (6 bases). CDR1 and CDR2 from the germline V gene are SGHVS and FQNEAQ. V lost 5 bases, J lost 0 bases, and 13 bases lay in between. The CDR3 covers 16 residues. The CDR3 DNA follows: TGTGCCAGCAGCCCCCGGGGGGCTTCAACTAATGAAAAACTGTTTTTT. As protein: CASSPRGASTNEKLFF.

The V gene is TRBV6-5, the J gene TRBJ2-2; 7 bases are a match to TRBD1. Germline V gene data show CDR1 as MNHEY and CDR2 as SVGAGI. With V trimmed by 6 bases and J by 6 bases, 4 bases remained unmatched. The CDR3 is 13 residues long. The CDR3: CASSDRVAGELFF. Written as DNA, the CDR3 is TGTGCCAGCAGCGACAGGGTCGCCGGGGAGCTGTTTTTT.

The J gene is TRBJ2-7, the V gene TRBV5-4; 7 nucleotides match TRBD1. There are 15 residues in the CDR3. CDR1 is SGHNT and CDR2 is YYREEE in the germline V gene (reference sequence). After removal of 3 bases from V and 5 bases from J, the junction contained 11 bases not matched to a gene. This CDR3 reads CASSSGLRDSHEQYF. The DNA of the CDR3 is TGTGCCAGCAGCTCGGGGCTACGGGACAGCCACGAGCAGTACTTC.

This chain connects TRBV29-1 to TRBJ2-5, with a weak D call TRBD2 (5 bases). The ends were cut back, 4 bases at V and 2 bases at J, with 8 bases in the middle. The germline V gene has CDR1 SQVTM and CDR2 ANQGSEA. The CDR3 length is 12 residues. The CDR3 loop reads CSVVDSQETQYF. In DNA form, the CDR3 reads TGCAGCGTTGTGGACTCTCAAGAGACCCAGTACTTC.

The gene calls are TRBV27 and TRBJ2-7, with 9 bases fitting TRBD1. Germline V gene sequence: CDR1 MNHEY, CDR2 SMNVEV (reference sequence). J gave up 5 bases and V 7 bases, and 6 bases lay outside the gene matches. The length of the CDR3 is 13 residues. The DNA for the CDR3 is TGTGCCAGCACCGGACAGGGGTACGACGAGCAGTACTTC. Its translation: CASTGQGYDEQYF.

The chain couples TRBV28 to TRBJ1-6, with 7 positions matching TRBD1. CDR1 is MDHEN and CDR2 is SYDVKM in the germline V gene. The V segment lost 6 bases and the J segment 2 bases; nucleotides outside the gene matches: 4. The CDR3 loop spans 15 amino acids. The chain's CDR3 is CASRRQGPYNSPLHF. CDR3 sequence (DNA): TGTGCCAGCAGAAGACAGGGCCCCTATAATTCACCCCTCCACTTT.

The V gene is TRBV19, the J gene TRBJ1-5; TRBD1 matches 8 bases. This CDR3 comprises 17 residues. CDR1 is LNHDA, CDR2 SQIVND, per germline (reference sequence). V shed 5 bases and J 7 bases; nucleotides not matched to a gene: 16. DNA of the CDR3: TGTGCCAGTAGTGGACGGAGGGCAGGGGGCTCGGGACAGCCCCAGCATTTT. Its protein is CASSGRRAGGSGQPQHF.

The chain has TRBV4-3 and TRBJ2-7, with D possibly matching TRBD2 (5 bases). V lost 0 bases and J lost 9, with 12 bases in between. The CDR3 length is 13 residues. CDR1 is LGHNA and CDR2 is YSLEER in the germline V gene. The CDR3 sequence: CASSQDPGGGQYF. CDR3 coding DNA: TGCGCCAGCAGCCAAGATCCCGGAGGCGGGCAGTACTTC.

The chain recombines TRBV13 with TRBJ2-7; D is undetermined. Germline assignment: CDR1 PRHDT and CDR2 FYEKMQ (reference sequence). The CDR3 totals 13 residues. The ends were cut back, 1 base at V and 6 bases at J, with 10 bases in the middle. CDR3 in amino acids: CASSLVAVGEQYF. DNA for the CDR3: TGTGCCAGCAGCTTAGTCGCGGTGGGCGAGCAGTACTTC.

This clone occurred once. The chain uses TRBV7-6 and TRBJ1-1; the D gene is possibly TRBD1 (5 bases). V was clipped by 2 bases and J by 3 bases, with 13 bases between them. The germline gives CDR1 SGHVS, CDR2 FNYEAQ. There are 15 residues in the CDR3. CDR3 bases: TGTGCCAGCAGCTTAAGGGCAGGGAGGGACACTGAAGCTTTCTTT. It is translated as CASSLRAGRDTEAFF.

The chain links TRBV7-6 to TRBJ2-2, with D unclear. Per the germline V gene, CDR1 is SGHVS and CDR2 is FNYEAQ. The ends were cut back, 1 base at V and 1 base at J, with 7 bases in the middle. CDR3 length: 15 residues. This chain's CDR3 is CASSLGPGNTGELFF. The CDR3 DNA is TGTGCCAGCAGCTTAGGTCCAGGGAACACCGGGGAGCTGTTTTTT.

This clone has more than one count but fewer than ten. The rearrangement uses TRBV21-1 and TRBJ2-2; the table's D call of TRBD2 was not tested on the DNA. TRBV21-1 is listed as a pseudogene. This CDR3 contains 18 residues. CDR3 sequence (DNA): TGTGCCAGCAGCAAAAACCCCGCTAGCGCCACGGGCACCGGGGAGCTGTTTTTT. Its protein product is CASSKNPASATGTGELFF.

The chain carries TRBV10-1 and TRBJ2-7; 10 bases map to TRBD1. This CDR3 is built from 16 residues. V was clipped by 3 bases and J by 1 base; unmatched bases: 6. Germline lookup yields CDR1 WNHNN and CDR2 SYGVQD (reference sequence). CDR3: CASSDRRDRGSYEQYF. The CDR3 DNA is TGCGCCAGCAGTGACCGCAGGGACAGGGGTTCCTACGAGCAGTACTTC.

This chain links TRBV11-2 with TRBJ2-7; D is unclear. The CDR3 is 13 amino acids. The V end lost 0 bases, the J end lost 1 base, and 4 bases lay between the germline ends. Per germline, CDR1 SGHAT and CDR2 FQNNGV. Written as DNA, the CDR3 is TGTGCCAGCAGCTTAGAGTCGTCCTACGAGCAGTACTTC. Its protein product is CASSLESSYEQYF.

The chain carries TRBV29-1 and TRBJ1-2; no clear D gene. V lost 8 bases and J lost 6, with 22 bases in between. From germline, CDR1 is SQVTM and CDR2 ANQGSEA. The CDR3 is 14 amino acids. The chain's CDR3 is CSFRSPIGRDGYTF. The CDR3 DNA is TGCAGCTTCCGATCCCCTATCGGGAGGGATGGCTACACCTTC.

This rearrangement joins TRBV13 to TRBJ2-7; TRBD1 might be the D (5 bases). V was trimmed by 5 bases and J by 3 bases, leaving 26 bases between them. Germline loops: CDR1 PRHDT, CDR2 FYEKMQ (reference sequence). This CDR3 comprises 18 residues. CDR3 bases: TGTGCCAGCAGCGCCTCCACCGACAGTTCAACTTTCTACTACGAGCAGTACTTC. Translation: CASSASTDSSTFYYEQYF.

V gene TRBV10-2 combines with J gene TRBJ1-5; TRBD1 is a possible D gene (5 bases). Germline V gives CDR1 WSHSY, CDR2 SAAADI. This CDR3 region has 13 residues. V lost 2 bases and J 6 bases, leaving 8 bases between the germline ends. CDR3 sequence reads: CASSERGGQPQHF. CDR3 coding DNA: TGCGCCAGCAGTGAGAGGGGTGGTCAGCCCCAGCATTTT.